The 22 T cell receptor beta chains in this list originate from one sample, sequenced in a study of cytomegalovirus exposure and HLA in healthy donors (dated by TCRdb to about 2017). The protocol used for the library was the immunoSEQ multiplex PCR assay. For the multiplex PCR, a mixture combining 60 forward primers for TCR Vbeta segments and 13 reverse primers for TCR Jbeta segments was used. As stored in TCRdb, this immuneACCESS dataset retains in-frame rearrangements with V and J assigned. A fraction of the clones does not appear; measured against another copy, unresolved V genes explain less than half of the discrepancy, and the remainder lacks a known reason. In this sample the table shows about 180,000 clones, around four fifths of which occur a single time. 1.4% of the sample is in the top ten clones. Input material: PBMCs. The receptor source for this set is a man between 18 and 29 years old in good health and CMV-seronegative.

This clone was seen a few times. CDR3 coding DNA: TGTGCCAGCAGCTTGCAAGGGGGGGGCTACGAGCAGTACTTC. This codes for CASSLQGGGYEQYF. This chain links TRBV5-5 with TRBJ2-7, with D possibly being TRBD2 (7 bases). Germline CDR1 reads SGHKS; CDR2 reads YYEKEE (reference sequence). The CDR3 is 14 amino acids. V was pared by 1 base and J by 3 bases, with 11 bases between.

The rearrangement links TRBV2 to TRBJ2-5; TRBD1 matches at 10 bases. J was trimmed by 5 bases and V by 8 bases; bases with no gene match: 8. Germline V lookup: CDR1 SNHLY, CDR2 FYNNEI. CDR3 length equals 14 residues. CDR3 coding DNA: TGTGCCAGCCCTAGACAGGGGGCCTCGGAGACCCAGTACTTC. Translated: CASPRQGASETQYF.

The CDR3 region is CASSLTGAGVGETQYF. In nucleotides, the CDR3 is TGTGCCAGCAGCCTGACAGGGGCCGGAGTTGGAGAGACCCAGTACTTC. V is TRBV7-3 and J is TRBJ2-5; 8 bases fit TRBD1. The length of the CDR3 is 16 residues. Germline V gene sequence: CDR1 SGHTA, CDR2 FQGTGA. The ends lost 5 bases at V and 4 bases at J; junction bases unmatched: 12.

The V and J genes are TRBV27 and TRBJ1-2; 7 bases are shared with TRBD1. The germline V gene encodes CDR1 MNHEY and CDR2 SMNVEV (reference sequence). The CDR3 is 14 residues long. The junction had 2 bases not matched to a gene; V was cut back by 3 bases and J by 1 base. The CDR3 region is CASSLDRRNYGYTF. The CDR3 bases are TGTGCCAGCAGTTTGGACAGGCGTAACTATGGCTACACCTTC.

The genes are TRBV27 and TRBJ2-4; 7 positions match TRBD2. The V segment lost 3 bases and the J segment 6 bases; nucleotides outside the gene matches: 5. This CDR3 spans 14 amino acids. Germline assignment: CDR1 MNHEY and CDR2 SMNVEV (reference sequence). The CDR3 coding sequence is TGTGCCAGCAGTTTGCTAGGGAGGGGAAACATTCAGTACTTC. Encoded protein: CASSLLGRGNIQYF.

The CDR3, as DNA: TGTGCCAGCAGCGGACAGGGGGACACTGAAGCTTTCTTT. It specifies CASSGQGDTEAFF. The V gene is TRBV7-3, the J gene TRBJ1-1; TRBD1 agrees at 10 bases. From germline, CDR1 is SGHTA and CDR2 FQGTGA. The V and J ends lost 5 bases and 3 bases, in that order; junction bases with no gene match: 0. CDR3 length: 13 residues.

The chain employs TRBV4-3 and TRBJ2-7, with a possible D match to TRBD2 (6 bases). The germline V gene encodes CDR1 LGHNA and CDR2 YSLEER. The CDR3 sequence is 15 residues long. V lost 3 bases and J lost 0, with 12 bases in between. The CDR3 bases are TGCGCCAGCAGCCAGCGTTGGAGGGTCTCCTACGAGCAGTACTTC. Amino acids: CASSQRWRVSYEQYF.

The CDR3 region has the DNA TGTGCCAGCAGGCCCCTAGCGGGGGGGTACAATGAGCAGTTCTTC. It encodes CASRPLAGGYNEQFF. The chain combines TRBV6-4 with TRBJ2-1; 12 bases align to TRBD2. The CDR3 runs to 15 residues. J lost 4 bases, V lost 6 bases, and 4 bases had no gene match. Germline assignment: CDR1 MRHNA and CDR2 SNTAGT.

Regarding this clone: The junction departs from germline at one end; a sequencing error may be responsible. The chain recombines TRBV7-7 with TRBJ2-3, with D perhaps TRBD2 (6 bases). Germline-derived CDR1 and CDR2 are SSHAT and FNYEAQ (reference sequence). The CDR3 has 14 amino acids. CDR3 DNA sequence: TGTGCTAGCAGCTTATTTCCTAGCGCAGATACGCAGTATTTT. This translates into CASSLFPSADTQYF.

The chain employs TRBV4-3 and TRBJ2-3, with D possibly TRBD2 on 6 matching bases. The germline V gene has CDR1 LGHNA and CDR2 YSLEER. Trimming stripped 0 bases from V and 4 bases from J, with 14 bases between. CDR3 length equals 16 residues. CDR3 nucleotide sequence: TGCGCCAGCAGCCAAGAGTTGACTAGGATCTCAGATACGCAGTATTTT. This codes for CASSQELTRISDTQYF.

The V and J genes are TRBV4-1 and TRBJ1-1; perhaps TRBD1 as D (6 bases). Germline CDR1 MGHRA, CDR2 YSYEKL. The CDR3 runs to 14 residues. Deletions cut 4 bases from V and 0 bases from J, with 9 bases between. CDR3 DNA: TGCGCCAGCAGCCCGGACAGATTGAACACTGAAGCTTTCTTT. It encodes CASSPDRLNTEAFF.

V is TRBV6-1 and J is TRBJ1-6, with D uncertain. This CDR3 is built from 15 residues. V lost 1 base and J 0 bases, leaving 4 bases between the germline ends. The germline CDR1 and CDR2 sequences are MNHNS and SASEGT. CDR3 DNA: TGTGCCAGCAGTGAAGGGAGCTCCTATAATTCACCCCTCCACTTT. Its protein is CASSEGSSYNSPLHF.

This chain connects TRBV23-1 to TRBJ2-7; perhaps TRBD1 as D (6 bases). TRBV23-1 carries the ORF label, with uncertain function. CDR3 length: 15 residues. The V gene lost 6 bases and the J gene lost 4 bases, with 19 bases spanning the gap. The CDR3 sequence is CASRVTGSKEYEQYF. CDR3 coding DNA: TGCGCCAGCAGGGTCACAGGGTCGAAAGAATACGAGCAGTACTTC.

This clone has more than one count but fewer than ten. The V call is TRBV23-1, the J call TRBJ2-5; possible D gene TRBD2, 6 bases. TRBV23-1 is annotated as an ORF whose role is uncertain. V lost 10 bases and J 5 bases, leaving 14 bases between the germline ends. This CDR3 is built from 12 residues. Written as DNA, the CDR3 is TGCGCCACGCTAGCGAATTGGGAGACCCAGTACTTC. Protein sequence: CATLANWETQYF.

The chain links TRBV19 to TRBJ2-1; 10 bases align to TRBD1. Germline-derived CDR1 and CDR2 are LNHDA and SQIVND (reference sequence). CDR3 length: 15 residues. Germline trimming cut 6 bases from V and 2 bases from J; bases unmatched to any gene: 4. The CDR3 sequence is CASSPGTGAYNEQFF. The CDR3 DNA follows: TGTGCCAGTAGCCCGGGGACAGGGGCCTACAATGAGCAGTTCTTC.

The chain recombines TRBV15 with TRBJ2-7; TRBD1 aligns across 11 bases. CDR1 and CDR2 (germline): LNHNV, YYDKDF (reference sequence). The CDR3 loop spans 18 amino acids. With V trimmed by 0 bases and J by 2 bases, 9 bases remained unmatched. As DNA, the CDR3 is TGTGCCACCAGCAGAGATCTGGGACAGGGGGGAATCGCCTACGAGCAGTACTTC. Translation: CATSRDLGQGGIAYEQYF.

The chain carries TRBV18 and TRBJ1-2; the match to TRBD1 covers 11 bases. CDR3 length: 14 residues. Per the germline V gene, CDR1 is KGHSH and CDR2 is LQKENI. Trimming took 4 bases from V and 7 from J; bases not matched to a gene: 5. Written as DNA, the CDR3 is TGTGCCAGCTCACGATCCGGGACAGGGGGTGGCTACACCTTC. Encoded protein: CASSRSGTGGGYTF.

The V call is TRBV5-1, the J call TRBJ2-1, with 9 bases that match TRBD2. The CDR3 totals 15 residues. Looked up from germline, CDR1 is SGHRS and CDR2 is YFSETQ. Trimming removed 0 bases from V and 8 bases from J; junction bases left unmatched: 6. This CDR3 is CASSLGGTSWDEQFF. The CDR3 DNA sequence: TGCGCCAGCAGCTTGGGAGGGACTAGCTGGGATGAGCAGTTCTTC.

The chain is built from TRBV11-3 and TRBJ2-1; 10 positions agree with TRBD2. The J segment lost 5 bases and the V segment lost 1 base, leaving 8 bases of the junction unmatched. Germline assignment: CDR1 SGHNT and CDR2 YENEEA. The CDR3 has 17 amino acids. The CDR3 protein is CASSLVPAGGANNEQFF. In nucleotides, the CDR3 is TGTGCCAGCAGCTTAGTTCCAGCGGGGGGGGCGAACAATGAGCAGTTCTTC.

The chain joins TRBV30 to TRBJ1-4, with TRBD1 as a possible D gene (5 bases). Germline CDR1 GTSNPN, CDR2 SVGIG (reference sequence). The CDR3 totals 13 residues. Deletions cut 8 bases from V and 5 bases from J, with 15 bases between. The CDR3 loop reads CAGQGLSNEKLFF. DNA of the CDR3: TGTGCCGGGCAGGGACTTTCAAATGAAAAACTGTTTTTT. Combining the CDR3 with reference TRBV30 and TRBJ1-4 gives the whole variable domain SQTIHQWPATLVQPVGSPLSLECTVEGTSNPNLYWYRQAAGRGLQLLFYSVGIGQISSEVPQNLSASRPQDRQFILSSKKLLLSDSGFYLCAGQGLSNEKLFFGSGTQLSVL.

The chain is built from TRBV29-1 and TRBJ1-3; D might be TRBD1 (6 bases). The CDR3 is 13 residues long. The V end was cut by 4 bases, the J end by 2 bases, with 9 bases between. The germline V gene encodes CDR1 SQVTM and CDR2 ANQGSEA. The CDR3 spells CSVGGGTGNTIYF. CDR3 nucleotides: TGCAGCGTTGGGGGGGGCACTGGAAACACCATATATTTT.

This chain links TRBV7-9 with TRBJ1-6; D unresolved. Trimming shortened V by 5 bases and J by 8 bases, and 16 bases separated the two germline ends. CDR3 size: 15 residues. Germline V gene lookup returns CDR1 SEHNR and CDR2 FQNEAQ (reference sequence). CDR3 sequence reads: CASSITGIGDSPLHF. CDR3 DNA sequence: TGTGCCAGCAGCATAACCGGAATCGGAGATTCACCCCTCCACTTT.